This T cell receptor beta chain was retrieved from a study of PD-L1 blockade in urothelial cancer. Turning to the study itself: Of prior chemotherapy regimens, patients had received between 0 and 3. Once treatment had started, blood was analyzed at 3 weeks (second dose) and again at 6 weeks.

For this clone: Its matching antigen is unknown.

Study conclusions and caveats: Greater 3-week expansion of tumor-associated blood clones was recorded for durable-benefit patients.

The V and J ends lost 8 bases and 0 bases respectively, with 20 bases between them. This CDR3 has 16 amino acids. Germline lookup yields CDR1 SGHVT and CDR2 SQSDAQ. As to time point: peripheral blood 6 weeks after treatment start. Each PCR received spiked synthetic TCR analog templates. Clones were read by immunoSEQ multiplex PCR, and TCRdb kept only the in-frame ones, dropping some. This repertoire shows 100,000 to 150,000 clones, roughly 86% found once; its top ten account for approximately 2.4%. Source: PBMCs, taken around atezolizumab (anti-PD-L1) treatment. The chain links TRBV7-4 to TRBJ2-7, with a tentative D call TRBD2 (6 bases). The sequence derives from a man aged 45-65 years with urothelial cancer. The CDR3 reads CASEGQTGVHSYEQYF. CDR3 in DNA: TGTGCCAGCGAGGGGCAAACGGGAGTTCACTCCTACGAGCAGTACTTC.